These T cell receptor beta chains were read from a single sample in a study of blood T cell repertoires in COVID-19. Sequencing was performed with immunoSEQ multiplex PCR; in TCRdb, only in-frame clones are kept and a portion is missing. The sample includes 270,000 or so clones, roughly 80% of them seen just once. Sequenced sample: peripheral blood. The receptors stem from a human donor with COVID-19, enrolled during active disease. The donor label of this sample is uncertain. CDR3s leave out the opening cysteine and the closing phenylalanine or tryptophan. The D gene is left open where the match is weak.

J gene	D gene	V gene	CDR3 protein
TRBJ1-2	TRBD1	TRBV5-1	ASSSLTGQNYGYT
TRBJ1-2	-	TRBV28	ASNRHHEPNYGYT
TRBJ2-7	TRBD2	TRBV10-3	AISESTSGSPGEQY
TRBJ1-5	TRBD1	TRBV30	AWSGDRGQPQH
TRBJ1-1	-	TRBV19	ASSARTADTEAF
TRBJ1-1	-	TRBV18	ASSSLSDTEAF
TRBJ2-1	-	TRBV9	ASSGRTYNEQF
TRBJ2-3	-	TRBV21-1	ASSNLPPSGRTTDTQY
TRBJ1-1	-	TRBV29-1	SVAEQANTEAF
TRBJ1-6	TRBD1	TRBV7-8	ASSLAGTDDNSPLH
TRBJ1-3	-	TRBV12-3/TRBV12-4	ASSFAGNTIY
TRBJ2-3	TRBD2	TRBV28	ASSSGLAGHLDTQY
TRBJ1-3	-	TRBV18	ASSPSGLRGNTIY
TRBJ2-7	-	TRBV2	ASSGLGYSYEQY
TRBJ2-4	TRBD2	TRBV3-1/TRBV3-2	ASSHTSGRARNIQY
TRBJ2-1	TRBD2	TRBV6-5	ASSYKASGYNEQF
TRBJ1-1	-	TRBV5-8	ASSLRRSNTEAF
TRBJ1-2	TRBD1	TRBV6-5	ASVPDRAANYGYT
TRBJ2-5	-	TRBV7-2	ASSLGRRNQETQY
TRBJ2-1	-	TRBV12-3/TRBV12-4	ASSLSGLNEQF
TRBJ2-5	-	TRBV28	ASSLPRGAGETQY
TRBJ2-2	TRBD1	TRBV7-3	ASSPGQGVTGELF
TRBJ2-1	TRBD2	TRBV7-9	ASSLLAGGYNEQF
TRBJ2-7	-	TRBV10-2	ASRTSAEQY
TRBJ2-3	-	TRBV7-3	ASSALGGDTQY
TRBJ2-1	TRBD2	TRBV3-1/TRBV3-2	ASSQGAGGYNEQF
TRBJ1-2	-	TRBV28	ASTTASLQDYGYT
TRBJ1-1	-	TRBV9	ASSEMLDGTLNTEAF
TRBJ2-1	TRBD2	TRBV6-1	ASSEPGLAGNNEQF
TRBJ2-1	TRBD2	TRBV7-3	ASSSGLAGAYNEQF